This T cell receptor beta chain was recorded in a study of CD8 T cells in ankylosing spondylitis. The study's findings and limits: Disease-linked clones, CD8+, were relatively rare in peripheral blood. In ankylosing spondylitis blood, a motif of roughly eight highly homologous TCR beta variants appeared characteristic.

The authors made TCR beta libraries by quantitative 5'-RACE with molecular barcodes. TCRdb redid the calling of the 5' RACE reads with MiXCR, one entry per CDR3 protein. The sample holds around 770,000 distinct CDR3 sequences, 15% to 20% seen once. For this clonotype: Its antigen is currently unknown.

This CDR3 contains 13 residues. Germline V gene lookup returns CDR1 PRHDT and CDR2 FYEKMQ (reference sequence). V lost 5 bases, J lost 7 bases, and 7 bases stayed unmatched. This chain links TRBV13 with TRBJ1-1, with TRBD1 matching over 7 bases. This clonotype originated in a male donor with ankylosing spondylitis. Sample: blood, either unsorted or a sorted T cell fraction (not recorded which). CDR3: CASSLTGSHEAFF. The CDR3 region has the DNA TGTGCCAGCAGCCTGACAGGGTCACATGAAGCTTTCTTT.